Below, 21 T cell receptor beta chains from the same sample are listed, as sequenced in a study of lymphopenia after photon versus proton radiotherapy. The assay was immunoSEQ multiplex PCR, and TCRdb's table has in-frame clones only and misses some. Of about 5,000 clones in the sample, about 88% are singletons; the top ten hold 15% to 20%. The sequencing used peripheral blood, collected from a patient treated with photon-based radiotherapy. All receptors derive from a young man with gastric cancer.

CDR3 sequence: CASSFEGTGGRMAKNIQYF. Written as DNA, the CDR3 is TGTGCCAGCAGCTTTGAGGGGACAGGGGGCAGGATGGCCAAAAACATTCAGTACTTC. This chain links TRBV7-2 with TRBJ2-4, with 12 bases aligning to TRBD1. Germline loops: CDR1 SGHTA, CDR2 FQGNSA. The CDR3 has 19 amino acids. Germline trimming cut 3 bases from V and 1 base from J; bases unmatched to any gene: 10.

CDR3 in DNA: TGTGCCAGCAGTTACGACAGCACAGATACGCAGTATTTT. It encodes CASSYDSTDTQYF. V gene TRBV27 combines with J gene TRBJ2-3; no reliable D call. Trimming pared 4 bases from V and 0 bases from J, leaving 5 bases between. This CDR3 region has 13 residues. Germline CDR1 and CDR2: MNHEY and SMNVEV (reference sequence).

The CDR3 sequence: CASSLGSGPYEQYF. CDR3 bases: TGTGCCAGCAGCTTAGGGTCAGGGCCCTACGAGCAGTACTTC. The chain employs TRBV7-2 and TRBJ2-7; possible D gene TRBD1, 5 bases. This CDR3 is 14 amino acids long. Trimming pared 1 base from V and 2 bases from J, leaving 9 bases between. CDR1 and CDR2 (germline): SGHTA, FQGNSA.

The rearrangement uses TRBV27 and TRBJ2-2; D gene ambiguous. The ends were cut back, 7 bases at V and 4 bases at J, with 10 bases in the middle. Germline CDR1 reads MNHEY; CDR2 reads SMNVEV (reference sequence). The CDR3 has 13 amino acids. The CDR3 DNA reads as TGTGCCAGCACGAAAGCTGCCACCGGGGAGCTGTTTTTT. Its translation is CASTKAATGELFF.

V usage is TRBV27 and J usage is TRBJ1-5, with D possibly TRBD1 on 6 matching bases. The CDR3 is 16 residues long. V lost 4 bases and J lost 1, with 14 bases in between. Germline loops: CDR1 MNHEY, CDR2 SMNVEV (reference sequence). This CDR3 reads CASSSAGHPSNQPQHF. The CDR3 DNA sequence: TGTGCCAGCAGTTCAGCGGGACACCCAAGCAATCAGCCCCAGCATTTT.

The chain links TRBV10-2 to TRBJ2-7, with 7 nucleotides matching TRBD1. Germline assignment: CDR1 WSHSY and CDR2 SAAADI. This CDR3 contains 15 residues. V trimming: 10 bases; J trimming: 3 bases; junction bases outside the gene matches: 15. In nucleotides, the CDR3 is TGCGCCACTCGGCCCGAATACGCAGGGGGCTACGAGCAGTACTTC. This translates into CATRPEYAGGYEQYF.

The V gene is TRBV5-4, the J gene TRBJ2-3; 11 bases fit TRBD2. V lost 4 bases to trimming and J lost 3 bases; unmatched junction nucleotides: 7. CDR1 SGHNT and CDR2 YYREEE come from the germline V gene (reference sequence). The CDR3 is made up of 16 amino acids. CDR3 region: CASSLLAGGTTDTQYF. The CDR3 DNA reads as TGTGCCAGCAGCCTCCTAGCGGGGGGTACGACAGATACGCAGTATTTT.

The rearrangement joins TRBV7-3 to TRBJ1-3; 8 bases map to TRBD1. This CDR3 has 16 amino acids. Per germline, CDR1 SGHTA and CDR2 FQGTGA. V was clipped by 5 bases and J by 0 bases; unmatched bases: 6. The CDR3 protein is CASSPWTGLSGNTIYF. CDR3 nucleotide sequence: TGTGCCAGCAGCCCGTGGACAGGGCTCTCTGGAAACACCATATATTTT.

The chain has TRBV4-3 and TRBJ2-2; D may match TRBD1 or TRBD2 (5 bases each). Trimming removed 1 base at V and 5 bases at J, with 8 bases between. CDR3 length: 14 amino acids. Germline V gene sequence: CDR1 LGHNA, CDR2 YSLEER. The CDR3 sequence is CASSQVEGTGELFF. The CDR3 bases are TGCGCCAGCAGCCAAGTCGAGGGGACCGGGGAGCTGTTTTTT.

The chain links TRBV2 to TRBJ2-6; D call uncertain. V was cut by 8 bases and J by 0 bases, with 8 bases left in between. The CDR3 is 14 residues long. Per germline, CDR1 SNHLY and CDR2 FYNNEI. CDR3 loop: CASLFSSGANVLTF. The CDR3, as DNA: TGTGCCAGCCTGTTCTCCTCTGGGGCCAACGTCCTGACTTTC. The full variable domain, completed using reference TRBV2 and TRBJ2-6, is EPEVTQTPSHQVTQMGQEVILRCVPISNHLYFYWYRQILGQKVEFLVSFYNNEISEKSEIFDDQFSVERPDGSNFTLKIRSTKLEDSAMYFCASLFSSGANVLTFGAGSRLTVL.

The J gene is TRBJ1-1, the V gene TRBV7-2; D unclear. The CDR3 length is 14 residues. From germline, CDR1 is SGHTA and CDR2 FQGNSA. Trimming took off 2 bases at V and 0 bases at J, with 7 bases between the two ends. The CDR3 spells CASSLMGMNTEAFF. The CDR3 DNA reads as TGTGCCAGCAGCTTAATGGGCATGAACACTGAAGCTTTCTTT.

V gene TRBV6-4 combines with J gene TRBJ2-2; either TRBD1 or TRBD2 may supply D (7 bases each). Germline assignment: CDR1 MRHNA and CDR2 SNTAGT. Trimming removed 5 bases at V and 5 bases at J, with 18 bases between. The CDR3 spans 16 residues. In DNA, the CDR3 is TGTGCCAGCAGTCTATCCGGGACAGCGGGGACCGGGGAGCTGTTTTTT. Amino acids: CASSLSGTAGTGELFF.

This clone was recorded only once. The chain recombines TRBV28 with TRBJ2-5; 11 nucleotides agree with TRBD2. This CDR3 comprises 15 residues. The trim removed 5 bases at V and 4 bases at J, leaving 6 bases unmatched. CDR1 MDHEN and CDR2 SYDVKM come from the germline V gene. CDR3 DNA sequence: TGTGCCAGCAGTCCACCCGGACTAGCGGGAGAGACCCAGTACTTC. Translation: CASSPPGLAGETQYF.

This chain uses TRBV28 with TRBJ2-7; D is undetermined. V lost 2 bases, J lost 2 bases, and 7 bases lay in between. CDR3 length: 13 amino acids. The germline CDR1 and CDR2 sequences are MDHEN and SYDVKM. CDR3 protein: CASSLEATYEQYF. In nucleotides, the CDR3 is TGTGCCAGCAGTTTAGAGGCGACCTACGAGCAGTACTTC.

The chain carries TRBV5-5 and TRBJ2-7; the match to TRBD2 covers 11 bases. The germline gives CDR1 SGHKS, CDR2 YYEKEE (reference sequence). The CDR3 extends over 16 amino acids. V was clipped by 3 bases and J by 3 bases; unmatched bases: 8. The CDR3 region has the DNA TGTGCCAGCAGCTCAGAACCTAGCGGGAGGCGCTACGAGCAGTACTTC. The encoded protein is CASSSEPSGRRYEQYF.

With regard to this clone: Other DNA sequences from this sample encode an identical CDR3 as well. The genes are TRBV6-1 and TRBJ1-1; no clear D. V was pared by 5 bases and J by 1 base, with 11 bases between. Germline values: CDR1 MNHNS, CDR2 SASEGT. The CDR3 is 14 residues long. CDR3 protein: CASSIEVGNTEAFF. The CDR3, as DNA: TGTGCCAGCAGTATTGAAGTGGGGAACACTGAAGCTTTCTTT.

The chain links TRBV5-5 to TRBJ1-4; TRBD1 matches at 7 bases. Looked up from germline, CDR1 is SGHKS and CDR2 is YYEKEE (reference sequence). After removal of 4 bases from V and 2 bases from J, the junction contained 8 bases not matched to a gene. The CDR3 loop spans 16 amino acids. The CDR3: CASSLSNRGTNEKLFF. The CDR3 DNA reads TGTGCCAGCAGCCTATCGAACAGGGGCACTAATGAAAAACTGTTTTTT.

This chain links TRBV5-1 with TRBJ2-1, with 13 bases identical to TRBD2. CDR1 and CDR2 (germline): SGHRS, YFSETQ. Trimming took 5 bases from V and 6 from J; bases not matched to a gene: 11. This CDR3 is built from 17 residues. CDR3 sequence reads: CASSFGTSGTFGNEQFF. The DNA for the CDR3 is TGCGCCAGCAGTTTCGGGACTAGCGGGACCTTCGGCAATGAGCAGTTCTTC.

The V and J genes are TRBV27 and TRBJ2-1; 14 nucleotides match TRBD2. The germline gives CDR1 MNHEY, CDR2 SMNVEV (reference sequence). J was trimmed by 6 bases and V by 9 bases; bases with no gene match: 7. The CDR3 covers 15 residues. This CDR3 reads CASSSGTSGSNEQFF. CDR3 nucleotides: TGTGCCAGTTCCTCCGGGACTAGCGGGAGCAATGAGCAGTTCTTC.

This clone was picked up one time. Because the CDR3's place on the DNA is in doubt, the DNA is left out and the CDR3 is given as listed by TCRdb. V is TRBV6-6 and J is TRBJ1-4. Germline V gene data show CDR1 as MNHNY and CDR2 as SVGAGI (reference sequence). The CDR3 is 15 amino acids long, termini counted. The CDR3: CASSSSGVSNEKLFF.

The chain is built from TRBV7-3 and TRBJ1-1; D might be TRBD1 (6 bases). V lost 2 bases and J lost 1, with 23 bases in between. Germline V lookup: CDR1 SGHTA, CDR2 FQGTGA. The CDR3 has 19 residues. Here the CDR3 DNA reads TGTGCCAGCAGCTTACGATCACAGGGAGGCCACCGGGCGAACACTGAAGCTTTCTTT. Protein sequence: CASSLRSQGGHRANTEAFF.